This TCR beta chain was sequenced during a study of CD4 T cells in relation to SARS-CoV-2 and coronaviruses. Before the COVID-19 pandemic, during about 2010-2018, CD4+ T cells were taken from unexposed donors. The cells were cultured for approximately ten days before CD4+ T cells were isolated. On this clone: The target antigen is unknown.

The table came from immunoSEQ multiplex PCR; TCRdb's copy has only in-frame clones and leaves some out. The profile covers about 23,000 clones, with approximately 82% appearing a single time and approximately 28% taken by the ten largest. CDR3 length equals 14 residues. The V and J ends lost 4 bases and 6 bases respectively, with 15 bases between them. CDR1 is LGHDT and CDR2 is YNNKEL in the germline V gene (reference sequence). The sample taken for sequencing was CD4+ T cells from PBMCs, cultured in vitro. The chain joins TRBV3-1 (or the pseudogene TRBV3-2) to TRBJ1-1; D not certain. The receptor was isolated from a human donor in good health. The CDR3 spells CASSPNSGSPEAFF. The CDR3 DNA reads TGTGCCAGCAGCCCAAATTCGGGGTCCCCTGAAGCTTTCTTT.